This entry lists 25 T cell receptor beta chains sequenced from one sample in a study of T cell changes during pregnancy in multiple sclerosis. Libraries were prepared by immunoSEQ multiplex PCR; TCRdb keeps only in-frame clonotypes and omits some of them. The data contain about 65,000 clones, over 80% of them singletons. The specimen comprised CD8+ T cells from peripheral blood mononuclear cells, sampled in the third trimester of pregnancy. These receptors originate from a female donor in good health, enrolled as a control in a pregnancy study.

This clone showed up just once. V and J are TRBV7-8 and TRBJ1-1; D is unresolved. V lost 1 base to trimming and J lost 1 base, with 7 bases between them. The CDR3 length is 14 residues. The germline V gene has CDR1 SGHVS and CDR2 FQNEAQ. CDR3 bases: TGTGCCAGCAGCTTAGAAGGGAGGAACACTGAAGCTTTCTTT. Its protein product is CASSLEGRNTEAFF.

The V gene is TRBV6-6, the J gene TRBJ1-1; 8 bases agree with TRBD1. The CDR3 is made up of 12 amino acids. CDR1 MNHNY and CDR2 SVGAGI come from the germline V gene (reference sequence). The junction had 5 bases not matched to a gene; V was cut back by 11 bases and J by 3 bases. CDR3 coding DNA: TGTGCCGGCACAGGGGGTGACACTGAAGCTTTCTTT. Translated, it gives CAGTGGDTEAFF.

The chain is built from TRBV29-1 and TRBJ1-2, with TRBD1 matching 9 bases. The V gene's germline CDR1 is SQVTM and CDR2 ANQGSEA. Germline trimming cut 4 bases from V and 2 bases from J; bases unmatched to any gene: 2. CDR3 length equals 13 residues. The CDR3 DNA reads TGCAGCGTTGGGGACAGGGAGAACTATGGCTACACCTTC. It translates to CSVGDRENYGYTF.

This chain joins TRBV7-9 and TRBJ2-3, with D possibly matching TRBD1 (5 bases). Trimming shortened V by 5 bases and J by 0 bases, and 15 bases separated the two germline ends. The CDR3 totals 16 residues. Germline V lookup: CDR1 SEHNR, CDR2 FQNEAQ (reference sequence). The CDR3 region has the DNA TGTGCCAGCAGCCCCCTACAGGTTTCTAGCACAGATACGCAGTATTTT. Translating gives CASSPLQVSSTDTQYF.

This clone was detected only a few times. This chain connects TRBV29-1 to TRBJ1-1, with D tentatively TRBD1 (5 bases). The V gene lost 3 bases and the J gene lost 4 bases, with 9 bases spanning the gap. The germline gives CDR1 SQVTM, CDR2 ANQGSEA. There are 12 residues in the CDR3. The CDR3 coding sequence is TGCAGCGTTGAGGGGGGGGTCACTGAAGCTTTCTTT. Its translation: CSVEGGVTEAFF.

The chain employs TRBV10-2 and TRBJ1-5, with D possibly TRBD1 on 6 matching bases. V was pared by 0 bases and J by 2 bases, with 11 bases between. CDR3 length: 16 amino acids. Germline CDR1 WSHSY, CDR2 SAAADI. The CDR3 sequence is CASSESTGFGNQPQHF. CDR3 in DNA: TGCGCCAGCAGTGAGTCGACAGGTTTTGGCAATCAGCCCCAGCATTTT.

V usage is TRBV29-1 and J usage is TRBJ2-7, with TRBD1 as a possible D gene (6 bases). This CDR3 is built from 13 residues. Germline V CDR1 and CDR2: SQVTM, ANQGSEA. This CDR3 reads CSARGTSTYEQYF. The CDR3 nucleotides are TGCAGTGCTAGGGGGACATCTACCTACGAGCAGTACTTC.

The chain recombines TRBV6-5 with TRBJ1-1; perhaps TRBD1 as D (6 bases). The CDR3 is 16 residues long. V was cut by 2 bases and J by 1 base, with 14 bases left in between. The germline gives CDR1 MNHEY, CDR2 SVGAGI. For the CDR3, the DNA is TGTGCCAGCAGTTACGCATACAGGGTAAGGAACACTGAAGCTTTCTTT. It translates to CASSYAYRVRNTEAFF.

The chain recombines TRBV9 with TRBJ1-2; tentatively, D is TRBD1 (5 bases). Per the germline V gene, CDR1 is SGDLS and CDR2 is YYNGEE. The V end lost 2 bases, the J end lost 8 bases, and 10 bases lay between the germline ends. CDR3 length equals 12 residues. The CDR3 loop is CASSVDSRGYTF. The CDR3 DNA is TGTGCCAGCAGCGTCGACAGCCGGGGCTACACCTTC.

The chain links TRBV13 to TRBJ2-2, with a tentative D call TRBD2 (5 bases). Trimming pared 0 bases from V and 3 bases from J, leaving 11 bases between. There are 16 residues in the CDR3. Looked up from germline, CDR1 is PRHDT and CDR2 is FYEKMQ (reference sequence). The CDR3 DNA sequence: TGTGCCAGCAGCTTAGGCCTCGGGGAATACACCGGGGAGCTGTTTTTT. The encoded protein is CASSLGLGEYTGELFF.

This chain joins TRBV7-9 and TRBJ2-7; TRBD2 agrees at 8 bases. This CDR3 has 15 residues. The J segment lost 3 bases and the V segment lost 5 bases, leaving 9 bases of the junction unmatched. Per the germline V gene, CDR1 is SEHNR and CDR2 is FQNEAQ (reference sequence). Written as DNA, the CDR3 is TGTGCCAGCAGCCCGGGGGGGGACTCCTTCTACGAGCAGTACTTC. Residues: CASSPGGDSFYEQYF.

The CDR3 sequence is CASSYSRGGTQPQHF. Written as DNA, the CDR3 is TGTGCCAGCAGTTACTCGAGGGGGGGCACTCAGCCCCAGCATTTT. The chain links TRBV6-5 to TRBJ1-5; D perhaps matches TRBD1 (6 bases). The length of the CDR3 is 15 residues. Germline V gene sequence: CDR1 MNHEY, CDR2 SVGAGI. V was pared by 0 bases and J by 6 bases, with 12 bases between.

This clone appeared once. The chain has TRBV5-6 and TRBJ2-5; 9 bases are a match to TRBD2. Germline values: CDR1 SGHDT, CDR2 YYEEEE. After removal of 4 bases from V and 5 bases from J, the junction contained 12 bases not matched to a gene. This CDR3 is built from 16 residues. CDR3 protein: CASSGPGLAPFETQYF. In DNA, the CDR3 is TGTGCCAGCAGCGGACCGGGACTAGCCCCTTTTGAGACCCAGTACTTC. Looking up the rest from reference TRBV5-6 and TRBJ2-5 gives the full variable domain: DAGVTQSPTHLIKTRGQQVTLRCSPKSGHDTVSWYQQALGQGPQFIFQYYEEEERQRGNFPDRFSGHQFPNYSSELNVNALLLGDSALYLCASSGPGLAPFETQYFGPGTRLLVL.

The genes are TRBV7-9 and TRBJ1-1; 7 nucleotides agree with TRBD1. The J segment lost 5 bases and the V segment lost 1 base, leaving 4 bases of the junction unmatched. Germline V gene lookup returns CDR1 SEHNR and CDR2 FQNEAQ (reference sequence). This CDR3 is 14 amino acids long. This CDR3 reads CASSLEGAGTEAFF. The CDR3, as DNA: TGTGCCAGCAGCTTAGAGGGGGCGGGGACTGAAGCTTTCTTT. The variable domain in full, completed from reference TRBV7-9 and TRBJ1-1, reads DTGVSQNPRHKITKRGQNVTFRCDPISEHNRLYWYRQTLGQGPEFLTYFQNEAQLEKSRLLSDRFSAERPKGSFSTLEIQRTEQGDSAMYLCASSLEGAGTEAFFGQGTRLTVV.

V and J are TRBV27 and TRBJ1-1; 7 bases line up with TRBD1. The germline V gene has CDR1 MNHEY and CDR2 SMNVEV (reference sequence). The CDR3 runs 14 residues. Trimming cost V 2 bases and J 2 bases; bases outside gene matches: 2. CDR3 protein: CASSLGDSNTEAFF. CDR3 coding DNA: TGTGCCAGCAGTTTAGGGGACAGTAACACTGAAGCTTTCTTT.

This chain joins TRBV6-4 and TRBJ2-1, with TRBD2 identical over 7 bases. In germline, CDR1 is MRHNA, CDR2 SNTAGT. The J segment lost 7 bases and the V segment lost 2 bases, leaving 8 bases of the junction unmatched. This CDR3 region has 15 residues. In nucleotides, the CDR3 is TGTGCCAGCAGTGACGGGGGGGACCCCTCAAATGAGCAGTTCTTC. Its protein is CASSDGGDPSNEQFF.

The chain joins TRBV29-1 to TRBJ2-3; 9 bases line up with TRBD1. This CDR3 is built from 14 residues. Per the germline V gene, CDR1 is SQVTM and CDR2 is ANQGSEA. V shed 6 bases and J 1 base; nucleotides not matched to a gene: 5. The CDR3 bases are TGCAGCGTGGGGGGACAGGGTGGCACAGATACGCAGTATTTT. Amino acid sequence: CSVGGQGGTDTQYF.

This chain joins TRBV10-3 and TRBJ1-1; 8 bases are shared with TRBD1. Germline CDR1 ENHRY, CDR2 SYGVKD. The CDR3 covers 15 residues. J was trimmed by 4 bases and V by 2 bases; bases with no gene match: 6. The CDR3 DNA follows: TGTGCCATCAGTGAGGATACAGGGGGTAGCACTGAAGCTTTCTTT. Its translation is CAISEDTGGSTEAFF.

The chain uses TRBV7-9 and TRBJ2-7; D gene unclear. The V gene's germline CDR1 is SEHNR and CDR2 FQNEAQ (reference sequence). V lost 5 bases to trimming and J lost 2 bases, with 7 bases between them. CDR3 length: 12 residues. The CDR3 protein is CASSTVTYEQYF. The CDR3 DNA follows: TGTGCCAGCAGCACAGTTACCTACGAGCAGTACTTC.

The J gene is TRBJ2-1, the V gene TRBV30; the match to TRBD2 covers 15 bases. The CDR3 is 20 amino acids. Losses at the gene ends were 2 bases for V and 0 bases for J; bases not matched to a gene: 11. Germline values: CDR1 GTSNPN, CDR2 SVGIG (reference sequence). The DNA for the CDR3 is TGTGCCTGGAGTTCACCTCGGACTAGCGGGGGGGGGAGCTCCTACAATGAGCAGTTCTTC. Translated: CAWSSPRTSGGGSSYNEQFF.

The chain couples TRBV7-9 to TRBJ1-1, with 8 bases aligning to TRBD1. The trim removed 3 bases at V and 0 bases at J, leaving 3 bases unmatched. Germline-derived CDR1 and CDR2 are SEHNR and FQNEAQ (reference sequence). There are 15 residues in the CDR3. CDR3: CASSFRQGLNTEAFF. CDR3 in DNA: TGTGCCAGCAGCTTTAGACAGGGGTTGAACACTGAAGCTTTCTTT. The full variable domain, in which reference TRBV7-9 and TRBJ1-1 provide the parts outside the CDR3, is DTGVSQNPRHKITKRGQNVTFRCDPISEHNRLYWYRQTLGQGPEFLTYFQNEAQLEKSRLLSDRFSAERPKGSFSTLEIQRTEQGDSAMYLCASSFRQGLNTEAFFGQGTRLTVV.

The V and J genes are TRBV7-2 and TRBJ1-5; D gene unclear. Germline V gives CDR1 SGHTA, CDR2 FQGNSA. The CDR3 is 14 residues long. V was clipped by 3 bases and J by 0 bases, with 6 bases between them. The CDR3 protein is CASSFGDSNQPQHF. The CDR3 nucleotides are TGTGCCAGCAGCTTCGGGGATAGCAATCAGCCCCAGCATTTT.

The rearrangement uses TRBV5-6 and TRBJ2-3; possibly TRBD1 for D (5 bases). The CDR3 has 14 residues. Germline V gene sequence: CDR1 SGHDT, CDR2 YYEEEE. Trimming left V 2 bases short and J 0 bases short, with 7 bases between. CDR3 nucleotide sequence: TGTGCCAGCAGCTTTCAGGGTAGCACAGATACGCAGTATTTT. The encoded protein is CASSFQGSTDTQYF.

This rearrangement joins TRBV6-6 to TRBJ2-5; 9 bases are a match to TRBD1. In germline, CDR1 is MNHNY, CDR2 SVGAGI (reference sequence). The CDR3 covers 15 residues. Losses at the gene ends were 4 bases for V and 2 bases for J; bases not matched to a gene: 5. CDR3 sequence reads: CASSLPTGGQETQYF. The DNA for the CDR3 is TGTGCCAGCAGTTTACCGACAGGGGGTCAAGAGACCCAGTACTTC.

This clone came up once. The chain carries TRBV2 and TRBJ1-1; unclear D gene. This CDR3 comprises 15 residues. Per the germline V gene, CDR1 is SNHLY and CDR2 is FYNNEI. Trimming took 4 bases from V and 0 from J, leaving 12 bases between them. The CDR3 region has the DNA TGTGCCAGCAGTGGACTCATCTGGATGAACACTGAAGCTTTCTTT. This encodes CASSGLIWMNTEAFF.